Below are 5 T cell receptor beta chains sequenced from a single sample in a study of blood T cells in healthy people across ages. With a J-beta primer mix and a sample-barcoded 5' primer, a second PCR ran roughly 6 to 12 cycles. MiXCR, run by TCRdb on the 5' RACE reads, gives a single entry per CDR3 protein. The table records roughly 800,000 distinct CDR3 sequences, roughly 25% of them present only once. These sequences were also reported in another study, on T cells of mothers and their children.

Sequences were obtained from blood. The receptor set was obtained from a boy under 18 in good health.

This clonotype has only a few counts. The chain links TRBV6-9 to TRBJ2-1; 9 bases are shared with TRBD2. CDR1 MNHGY and CDR2 SVAAGI come from the germline V gene. With V trimmed by 5 bases and J by 1 base, 9 bases remained unmatched. The CDR3 is 17 residues long. The CDR3 DNA follows: TGTGCCAGCAGTACCCGACTAGCGGTGAGATCCTACAATGAGCAGTTCTTC. It yields the protein CASSTRLAVRSYNEQFF.

The V call is TRBV9, the J call TRBJ2-4; D gene uncertain. The CDR3 runs 15 residues. With 2 bases removed from V and 0 bases from J, the gap between germline ends came to 9 bases. Per germline, CDR1 SGDLS and CDR2 YYNGEE. CDR3 in DNA: TGTGCCAGCAGCGTGGGTCGGCTAGCCAAAAACATTCAGTACTTC. Amino acid sequence: CASSVGRLAKNIQYF.

The chain has TRBV2 and TRBJ1-4, with D unclear. The germline V gene has CDR1 SNHLY and CDR2 FYNNEI. V was pared by 4 bases and J by 0 bases, with 9 bases between. This CDR3 has 15 amino acids. CDR3 DNA sequence: TGTGCCAGCAGTGTCAACGGGGCAACTAATGAAAAACTGTTTTTT. Encoded protein: CASSVNGATNEKLFF.

The chain recombines TRBV7-2 with TRBJ2-7, with D tentatively TRBD2 (6 bases). The ends were cut back, 5 bases at V and 7 bases at J, with 30 bases in the middle. The germline gives CDR1 SGHTA, CDR2 FQGNSA. The CDR3 length is 18 residues. CDR3 region: CASSLQITSGAKMREQYF. CDR3 nucleotides: TGTGCCAGCAGCCTCCAAATTACCTCGGGAGCTAAGATGAGGGAGCAGTACTTC.

This clonotype was recorded at least ten times. The chain couples TRBV7-3 to TRBJ2-3; unclear D gene. This CDR3 has 13 amino acids. Per the germline V gene, CDR1 is SGHTA and CDR2 is FQGTGA. Trimming took 2 bases from V and 1 from J, leaving 4 bases between them. This CDR3 is CASSLFGTDTQYF. The DNA of the CDR3 is TGTGCCAGCAGCTTATTCGGCACAGATACGCAGTATTTT.